This T cell receptor (beta chain) was captured by sequencing in a study of blood T cell repertoires in COVID-19. Original analysis: How many nucleated cells were present was estimated from reference gene primer amplification. Sequenced by immunoSEQ multiplex PCR; TCRdb stores in-frame clones only, minus some. The V and J calls and clone size come from that table; D and trimming were worked out from the DNA. The repertoire holds some 200,000 clones, with roughly 84% as singletons. From germline, CDR1 is SEHNR and CDR2 FQNEAQ (reference sequence). The length of the CDR3 is 13 residues. Trimming removed 3 bases from V and 10 bases from J, with 15 bases in between. What the recovered Cohort 3 donors had was two negative PCRs, clearance, or symptom resolution.

The chain is built from TRBV7-9 and TRBJ1-1; TRBD1 is a possible D gene (5 bases). The sequenced sample consisted of PBMCs or T cells enriched from blood (not recorded which). This TCR was sampled from a man aged 40-55 years who had recovered from COVID-19. CDR3 in amino acids: CASSFLGGRLAFF. The CDR3 DNA follows: TGTGCCAGCAGCTTTCTCGGGGGGAGGTTAGCTTTCTTT.